This T cell receptor (beta chain) was identified in a study of human T cells and chemical hapten exposure. Study as a whole: Alopecia areata, totalis or universalis affected patients, mainly female.

In the library, unique molecular identifiers were attached to individual cDNA molecules. MiXCR was run by TCRdb on the RACE reads, yielding one entry per CDR3 protein. The repertoire holds about 84,000 distinct CDR3 sequences, with 10% as singletons. The CDR3 has 14 amino acids. Germline CDR1 and CDR2: KGHDR and SFDVKD. V lost 3 bases to trimming and J lost 7 bases, with 12 bases between them. Time point here: patch test 2, 6 weeks after DPC sensitization. This sample's treatment: therapeutic diphenylcyclopropenone sensitization with weekly scalp DPC. The sample here was whole blood, taken in connection with sensitization to the hapten diphenylcyclopropenone (DPC). This sequence was found in a woman aged 50 to 60 with alopecia areata. Some clones in this sample may be carry-over from other donors' samples. The gene calls are TRBV24-1 and TRBJ2-1; D uncertain. CDR3 nucleotides: TGTGCCACCAGTGATCTACCTAAGGTTAATGAGCAGTTCTTC. It yields the protein CATSDLPKVNEQFF.